Following are 6 T cell receptor beta chains from one sample sequenced in a study of blood T cell repertoires in COVID-19. Method: immunoSEQ multiplex PCR; TCRdb's copy keeps in-frame clones and lacks some. The sample holds roughly 290,000 clones, more than 80% seen once. Material for sequencing was peripheral blood. The receptors derive from a woman younger than 45 with COVID-19, enrolled during active disease.

V gene TRBV28 combines with J gene TRBJ2-7; TRBD1 matches at 9 bases. V lost 3 bases and J lost 5; bases outside the gene matches: 5. CDR1 and CDR2 from the germline V gene are MDHEN and SYDVKM. This CDR3 spans 14 amino acids. This chain's CDR3 is CASSFWDRVDEQYF. CDR3 coding DNA: TGTGCCAGCAGTTTTTGGGACAGGGTAGACGAGCAGTACTTC.

A single count supports this clone. This chain joins TRBV7-9 and TRBJ2-1; TRBD2 matches 7 bases. Germline values: CDR1 SEHNR, CDR2 FQNEAQ (reference sequence). The length of the CDR3 is 15 residues. J gave up 2 bases and V 8 bases, and 9 bases lay outside the gene matches. This CDR3 reads CASVRRELTYNEQFF. The CDR3 bases are TGTGCCAGCGTGCGGCGGGAGCTCACCTACAATGAGCAGTTCTTC.

The chain joins TRBV2 to TRBJ1-1; D not certain. The germline V gene encodes CDR1 SNHLY and CDR2 FYNNEI. The CDR3 runs to 14 residues. With 6 bases removed from V and 4 bases from J, the gap between germline ends came to 15 bases. CDR3 sequence (DNA): TGTGCCAGCAGCCCAGTCCCCGAGGCCACTGAAGCTTTCTTT. Translating it yields CASSPVPEATEAFF.

V is TRBV5-6 and J is TRBJ1-6; D perhaps matches TRBD1 (5 bases). The germline V gene encodes CDR1 SGHDT and CDR2 YYEEEE. CDR3 length equals 17 residues. Trimming stripped 3 bases from V and 4 bases from J, with 17 bases between. The CDR3 nucleotides read TGTGCCAGCAGCTGGGCCGGACACCAAGTTTATAATTCACCCCTCCACTTT. It yields the protein CASSWAGHQVYNSPLHF.

This chain links TRBV4-1 with TRBJ1-5; D is undetermined. CDR1 and CDR2 (germline): MGHRA, YSYEKL. The length of the CDR3 is 14 residues. V lost 5 bases to trimming and J lost 1 base, with 9 bases between them. CDR3 in DNA: TGCGCCAGCAGCTCCCCCCGGAGCAATCAGCCCCAGCATTTT. Residues: CASSSPRSNQPQHF.

This rearrangement joins TRBV27 to TRBJ1-1; possible D gene TRBD1, 6 bases. V lost 2 bases and J lost 5, with 15 bases in between. The CDR3 length is 15 residues. CDR1 is MNHEY and CDR2 is SMNVEV in the germline V gene (reference sequence). In nucleotides, the CDR3 is TGTGCCAGCAGTTTAGGGGCAGGGGTCCAAACTGAAGCTTTCTTT. It yields the protein CASSLGAGVQTEAFF.